Listed below are T cell receptor beta chains from one sample, sequenced in a study. MiXCR, applied by TCRdb to the RT-PCR reads, yields one record per CDR3 protein. The sample gives about 680,000 distinct CDR3 sequences, approximately 15% of which show up once; 3.6% is in the top ten. Sequencing was done on a sample of memory CD4+ T cells from blood. The receptors derive from a female donor in good health, serving as a healthy control. Each CDR3 is given with its conserved first and last residue. The order of the fields is D gene, J gene, V gene, clone size, CDR3 protein, CDR3 DNA. D genes are given only for firm matches. Clone size, where shown, is once, few, many, or a class for clones that have expanded.

NA TRBJ2-7 TRBV29-1 many CSVEGDTYEQYF TGCAGCGTTGAAGGGGATACCTACGAGCAGTACTTC
TRBD1 TRBJ2-5 TRBV6-6 NA CASRGQGAWETQYF TGTGCCAGCAGGGGACAGGGGGCATGGGAGACCCAGTACTTC
NA TRBJ2-3 TRBV10-3 many CAIQREFTDTQYF TGTGCCATCCAGAGGGAGTTCACAGATACGCAGTATTTT
NA TRBJ2-5 TRBV4-2 many CASSLSGSRGARETQYF TGTGCCAGCAGCCTCTCCGGCTCGAGGGGGGCTCGGGAGACCCAGTACTTC
NA TRBJ1-1 TRBV6-5 few CASSERDSTEAFF TGTGCCAGCAGTGAACGAGATAGCACTGAAGCTTTCTTT
TRBD1 TRBJ1-2 TRBV27 few CASSTTRTGTYGYTF TGTGCCAGCAGTACGACCCGGACAGGGACCTATGGCTACACCTTC
NA TRBJ1-5 TRBV20-1 many CSARAPGDNQPQHF TGCAGTGCTAGAGCCCCAGGTGACAATCAGCCCCAGCATTTT
NA TRBJ2-1 TRBV9 NA CASSVANWDNEQFF TGTGCCAGCAGCGTAGCTAATTGGGACAATGAGCAGTTCTTC
NA TRBJ1-1 TRBV27 NA CASSLFGVMNTEAFF TGTGCCAGCAGTTTATTCGGGGTGATGAACACTGAAGCTTTCTTT
TRBD2 TRBJ2-2 TRBV7-6 NA CASSQLLAGPNTGELFF TGTGCCAGCAGCCAGCTACTAGCGGGGCCGAACACCGGGGAGCTGTTTTTT
TRBD2 TRBJ2-1 TRBV4-2 NA CASSHAMRTSGINEQFF TGTGCCAGCAGCCACGCCATGCGGACTAGCGGGATCAATGAGCAGTTCTTC
NA TRBJ2-2 TRBV5-1 few CASSVVQGNTGELFF TGCGCCAGCAGCGTTGTTCAGGGAAACACCGGGGAGCTGTTTTTT
TRBD1 TRBJ1-6 TRBV5-1 NA CASSLGGQGQTPLHF TGCGCCAGCAGCTTGGGGGGACAGGGGCAAACACCCCTCCACTTT
TRBD2 TRBJ2-2 TRBV4-2 few CASSKTSGSAGELFF TGTGCCAGCAGCAAGACTAGCGGTTCCGCCGGGGAGCTGTTTTTT
TRBD2 TRBJ2-1 TRBV7-2 few CASSLQGLYYNEQFF TGTGCCAGCAGCCTCCAGGGACTATATTACAATGAGCAGTTCTTC
TRBD2 TRBJ2-3 TRBV20-1 NA CSARASGRAGGTDTQYF TGCAGTGCTAGAGCTAGCGGGAGGGCCGGGGGCACAGATACGCAGTATTTT
NA TRBJ2-4 TRBV28 once CASSGPGALAKNIQYF TGTGCCAGCAGTGGGCCAGGGGCCCTAGCCAAAAACATTCAGTACTTC
NA TRBJ1-1 TRBV7-8 NA CASSLGGGFTEAFF TGTGCCAGCAGCTTAGGAGGAGGGTTCACTGAAGCTTTCTTT
NA TRBJ1-3 TRBV2 few CASAEQSSGNTIYF TGTGCCAGCGCAGAGCAGTCCTCTGGAAACACCATATATTTT
NA TRBJ1-2 TRBV20-1 few CSAGPKAGYGYTF TGCAGTGCAGGGCCGAAAGCAGGCTATGGCTACACCTTC
NA TRBJ2-3 TRBV28 few CASSSNLGQYF TGTGCCAGCAGTTCAAATCTGGGGCAGTATTTT
NA TRBJ1-1 TRBV6-5 few CASSNRNTEAFF TGTGCCAGCAGTAACAGGAACACTGAAGCTTTCTTT